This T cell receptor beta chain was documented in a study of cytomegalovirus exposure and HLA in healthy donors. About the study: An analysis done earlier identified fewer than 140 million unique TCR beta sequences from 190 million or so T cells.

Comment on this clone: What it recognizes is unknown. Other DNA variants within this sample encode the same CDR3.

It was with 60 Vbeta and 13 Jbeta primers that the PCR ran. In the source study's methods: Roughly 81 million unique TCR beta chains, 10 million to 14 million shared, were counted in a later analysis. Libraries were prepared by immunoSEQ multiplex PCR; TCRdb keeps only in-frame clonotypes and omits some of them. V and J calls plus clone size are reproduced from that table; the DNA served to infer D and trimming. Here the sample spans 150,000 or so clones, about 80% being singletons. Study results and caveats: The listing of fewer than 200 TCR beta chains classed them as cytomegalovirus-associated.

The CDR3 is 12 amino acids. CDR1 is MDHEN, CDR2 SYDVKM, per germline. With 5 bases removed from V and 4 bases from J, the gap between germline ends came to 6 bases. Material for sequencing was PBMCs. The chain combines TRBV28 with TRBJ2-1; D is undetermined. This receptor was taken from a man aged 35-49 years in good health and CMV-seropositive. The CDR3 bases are TGTGCCAGCAGTCTCCTTTACAATGAGCAGTTCTTC. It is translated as CASSLLYNEQFF.